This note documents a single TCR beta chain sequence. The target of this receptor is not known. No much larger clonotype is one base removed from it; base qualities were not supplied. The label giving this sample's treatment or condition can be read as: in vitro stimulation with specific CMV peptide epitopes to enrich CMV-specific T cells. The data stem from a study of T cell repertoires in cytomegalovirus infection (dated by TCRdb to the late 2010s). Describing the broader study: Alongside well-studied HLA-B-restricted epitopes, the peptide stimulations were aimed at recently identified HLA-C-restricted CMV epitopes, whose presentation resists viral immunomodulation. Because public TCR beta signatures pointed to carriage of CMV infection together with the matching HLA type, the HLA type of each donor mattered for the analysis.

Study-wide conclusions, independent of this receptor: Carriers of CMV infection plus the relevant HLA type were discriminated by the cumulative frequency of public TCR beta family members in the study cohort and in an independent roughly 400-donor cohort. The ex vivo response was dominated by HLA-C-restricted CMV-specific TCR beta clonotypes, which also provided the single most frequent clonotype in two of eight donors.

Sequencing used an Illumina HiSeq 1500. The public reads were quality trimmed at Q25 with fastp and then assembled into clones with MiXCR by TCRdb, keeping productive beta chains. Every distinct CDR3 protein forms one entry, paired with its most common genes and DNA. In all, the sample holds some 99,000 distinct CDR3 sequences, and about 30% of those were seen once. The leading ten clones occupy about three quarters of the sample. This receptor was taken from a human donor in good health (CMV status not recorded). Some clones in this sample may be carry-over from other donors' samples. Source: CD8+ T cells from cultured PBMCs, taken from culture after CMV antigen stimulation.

The nucleotides read TGTGCCAGCAGCTTAGCCCCACCTGGGGGGGAGCAGTACTTC. Its protein is CASSLAPPGGEQYF. The chain uses TRBV7-8 and TRBJ2-7, and TRBD2 may be the D gene, going by 6 matching bases. Reading the germline V gene gives CDR1 SGHVS and CDR2 FQNEAQ. The junction carries 13 bases between V and J, which are trimmed by 0 bases and 7 bases respectively. The CDR3 starts with the cysteine, ends with the phenylalanine, and has 14 residues. The read is trimmed to its CDR3 DNA, 42 bases read in frame from base 1.